This TCR beta chain was identified in a study of T cell responses to AZD1222 COVID-19 vaccine. Trimming shortened V by 2 bases and J by 3 bases, and 8 bases separated the two germline ends. The CDR3 consists of 15 residues. Germline V gives CDR1 MNHEY, CDR2 SVGAGI. Whole-study results and caveats: Clonal diversity may have been underestimated in mostly white British donors.

On this clone itself: Its matching antigen is unknown.

Only in-frame clones appear in the TCRdb table, and some are missing; sequencing was by immunoSEQ multiplex PCR. This sample carries 150,000 to 200,000 clones, almost 95% of them seen once, and the ten largest clones take less than 11%. Sample: peripheral blood, taken on day 0 of AZD1222 vaccination. The receptor comes from an adult in good health. The gene calls are TRBV6-5 and TRBJ1-6; no firm D call. As DNA, the CDR3 is TGTGCCAGCAGTTACGGGTTAAACTATAATTCACCCCTCCACTTT. The encoded protein is CASSYGLNYNSPLHF.